The clone carrying this T cell receptor beta chain showed up just a few times. The antigen is unknown. Mouse gene names and germline throughout. The sequence runs out 4 residues before the end of the CDR3; the remainder is reconstructed from the germline J gene. This sample was included in a study of CD8+ T cells in alopecia areata. Study summary: C3H/HeJ donors with spontaneous alopecia, about 6-13 months old, supplied skin grafts to approximately 7-11-week-old female C3H/HeJ mice.

RNA was extracted and reverse transcribed into cDNA as the sequencing template. The assay was immunoSEQ multiplex PCR, and TCRdb's table has in-frame clones only and misses some. Found here are about 270,000 clones, no singletons; the ten largest cover 1.2%. V dropped 5 bases and J dropped 2; count of bases not matched to a gene: 10. The CDR3 runs to 18 residues. CDR1 is NNHNN and CDR2 is SYGAGS in the germline V gene (reference sequence). Study-wide results and caveats: Lesional scalp, especially alopecia totalis/universalis, showed higher clonality than normal scalp. TCR sharing across patients was less clear than in mice, possibly HLA-related. Sequencing of scalp samples also captures resident alphabeta T cells of normal skin.

Sorting of pooled cutaneous lymph node cells was based on CD4, CD8alpha, NKG2D, NKG2ACE and other markers. The J gene is TRBJ2-5, the V gene TRBV13-2, with TRBD2 matching over 14 bases. The receptor was derived from a C3H/HeJ mouse with alopecia areata. The mice in this strain carry MHC haplotype H2-k. The sample comprised CD4+ T cells sorted from a lymph node. CDR3 sequence: CASGPPGLGGLGQDTQYF. The sequenced CDR3 bases are TGTGCCAGCGGCCCTCCGGGACTGGGGGGGCTTGGCCAAGAC.